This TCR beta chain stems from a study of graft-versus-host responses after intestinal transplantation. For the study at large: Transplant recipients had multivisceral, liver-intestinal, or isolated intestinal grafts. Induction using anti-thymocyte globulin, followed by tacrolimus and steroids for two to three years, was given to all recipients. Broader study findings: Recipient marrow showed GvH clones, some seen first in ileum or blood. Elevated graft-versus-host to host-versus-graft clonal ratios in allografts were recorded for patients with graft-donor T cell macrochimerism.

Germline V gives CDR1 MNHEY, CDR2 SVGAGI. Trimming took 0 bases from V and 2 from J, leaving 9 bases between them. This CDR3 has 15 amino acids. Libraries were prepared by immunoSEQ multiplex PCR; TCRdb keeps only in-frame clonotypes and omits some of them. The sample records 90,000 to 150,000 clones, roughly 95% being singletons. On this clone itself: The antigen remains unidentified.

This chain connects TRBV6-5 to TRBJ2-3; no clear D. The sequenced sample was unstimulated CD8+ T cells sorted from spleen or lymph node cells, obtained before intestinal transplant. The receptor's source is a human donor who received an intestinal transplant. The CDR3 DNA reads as TGTGCCAGCAGTTACTCGGGCCAAATCACAGATACGCAGTATTTT. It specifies CASSYSGQITDTQYF.